Following are 2 T cell receptor beta chains from one sample sequenced in a study of beta chain features in type 1 diabetes. Investigators reverse transcribed all isolated RNA, so they sequenced expressed TCRB transcripts. TCRdb keeps only in-frame clones here, not all; method: immunoSEQ multiplex PCR. Of under 450,000 clones in the sample, approximately 13% were seen once. Sample: naive CD4+ T cells from blood. The origin of the receptors is a man aged 25-40 years in good health.

V is TRBV30 and J is TRBJ2-5; TRBD2 matches 14 bases. The length of the CDR3 is 18 residues. V gave up 3 bases and J gave up 0 bases; unmatched junction bases: 9. The germline CDR1 and CDR2 sequences are GTSNPN and SVGIG (reference sequence). This chain's CDR3 is CAWRGLAGGLAYQETQYF. CDR3 bases: TGTGCCTGGAGAGGACTAGCGGGAGGACTGGCGTACCAAGAGACCCAGTACTTC. Filled out from reference TRBV30 and TRBJ2-5, the complete variable domain reads SQTIHQWPATLVQPVGSPLSLECTVEGTSNPNLYWYRQAAGRGLQLLFYSVGIGQISSEVPQNLSASRPQDRQFILSSKKLLLSDSGFYLCAWRGLAGGLAYQETQYFGPGTRLLVL.

This clone was detected only a few times. J is TRBJ2-1 and V is TRBV10-3; 7 bases match TRBD1. Germline V gives CDR1 ENHRY, CDR2 SYGVKD. The CDR3 length is 14 residues. V gave up 10 bases and J gave up 0 bases; unmatched junction bases: 6. This chain's CDR3 is CATRTGYSYNEQFF. CDR3 coding DNA: TGTGCCACGCGGACAGGCTACTCCTACAATGAGCAGTTCTTC.